A selection of T cell receptor beta chains follows, all from one sample in a study of T-cell memory formation after mild COVID-19. One entry per CDR3 protein, called by TCRdb with MiXCR from the 5' RACE reads. This sample yields more than 350,000 distinct CDR3 sequences, of which roughly 15% are seen a single time; about 22% belongs to the top ten. Sample: PBMCs or a T cell subset sorted from them (not recorded which). These receptors were collected from a man aged 18 to 29 who had mild COVID-19 (a few samples of this study predate the infection). Cell type and time point are not known. Each CDR3 is given with its conserved first and last residue. Each record gives: J gene, clone size, D gene, V gene, CDR3 protein, CDR3 DNA. D genes are given only for firm matches. The size of a clone is reported for some rows only, either as once, few or many, or as a class for expanded clones.

>TRBJ1-5|few|-|TRBV7-2
CASSLGSYSNQPQHF
TGTGCCAGCAGCTTAGGCAGCTATAGCAATCAGCCCCAGCATTTT
>TRBJ1-2|-|TRBD1|TRBV10-3
CAIAGQGGGYTF
TGTGCCATCGCGGGACAGGGAGGTGGCTACACCTTC
>TRBJ1-5|few|TRBD1|TRBV20-1
CSARRDSVNHQPQHF
TGCAGTGCTAGGAGGGACAGCGTGAACCATCAGCCCCAGCATTTT
>TRBJ1-5|few|TRBD1|TRBV6-2/TRBV6-3
CASSNRRDRTNQPQHF
TGTGCCAGCAGTAACCGCCGGGACAGGACAAATCAGCCCCAGCATTTT
>TRBJ1-1|-|TRBD1|TRBV27
CASRATGRNTEAFF
TGTGCCAGCAGGGCGACAGGGAGGAACACTGAAGCTTTCTTT
>TRBJ2-3|-|-|TRBV7-9
CASSRDATDTQYF
TGTGCCAGCAGTCGGGACGCCACAGATACGCAGTATTTT
>TRBJ1-2|few|TRBD1|TRBV12-3/TRBV12-4
CASSTQQGAGYGYTF
TGTGCCAGCAGTACACAACAGGGGGCAGGCTATGGCTACACCTTC
>TRBJ2-5|few|-|TRBV11-2
CASSRVTRGEETQYF
TGTGCCAGCAGCCGCGTTACGCGGGGCGAAGAGACCCAGTACTTC
>TRBJ2-4|few|-|TRBV7-2
CASSASAKNIQYF
TGTGCCAGCAGCGCCTCAGCAAAAAACATTCAGTACTTC
>TRBJ1-1|-|TRBD1|TRBV6-2/TRBV6-3
CASSYSTGLITEAFF
TGTGCCAGCAGTTACTCGACAGGGCTCATCACTGAAGCTTTCTTT
>TRBJ1-1|-|-|TRBV7-9
CASNPAGGQFTEAFF
TGTGCCAGCAATCCCGCCGGGGGGCAATTCACTGAAGCTTTCTTT
>TRBJ2-4|-|-|TRBV4-3
CASSPEPQGGKNIQYF
TGCGCCAGCAGCCCAGAACCTCAGGGAGGCAAAAACATTCAGTACTTC
>TRBJ2-3|many|TRBD2|TRBV7-2
CASSLNSGASDTQYF
TGTGCCAGCAGCCTTAATAGCGGGGCCTCAGATACGCAGTATTTT
>TRBJ1-2|-|-|TRBV4-3
CASSQGGSPCF
TGCGCCAGCAGCCAAGGCGGGTCGCCCTGCTTC
>TRBJ2-7|-|-|TRBV15
CATSRGGSNYEQYF
TGTGCCACCAGCAGAGGTGGGTCAAACTACGAGCAGTACTTC
>TRBJ2-7|-|-|TRBV7-2
CATTSRGTYEQYF
TGTGCCACCACTAGCCGGGGCACATACGAGCAGTACTTC
>TRBJ2-2|-|TRBD1|TRBV7-7
CASSLTGGPYTGELFF
TGTGCCAGCAGTTTGACAGGGGGCCCTTACACCGGGGAGCTGTTTTTT
>TRBJ2-2|-|TRBD1|TRBV12-3/TRBV12-4
CASSWGTGDTGELFF
TGTGCCAGCAGTTGGGGGACAGGGGACACCGGGGAGCTGTTTTTT
>TRBJ2-1|many|TRBD2|TRBV5-1
CASSLSLAGGANEQFF
TGCGCCAGCAGCTTGTCCCTAGCGGGGGGTGCGAATGAGCAGTTCTTC
>TRBJ1-5|few|-|TRBV9
CASSVGRDQPQHF
TGTGCCAGCAGCGTAGGGAGGGATCAGCCCCAGCATTTT
>TRBJ2-5|few|TRBD2|TRBV7-3
CASSFSAGEETQYF
TGTGCCAGCAGCTTTTCAGCGGGGGAAGAGACCCAGTACTTC
>TRBJ1-2|few|TRBD1|TRBV4-2
CASSQEGGGQGSGYTF
TGTGCCAGCAGCCAAGAAGGAGGGGGACAGGGGAGTGGCTACACCTTC
>TRBJ1-1|-|-|TRBV4-1
CASSQDGAGTEAFF
TGCGCCAGCAGCCAAGACGGGGCGGGCACTGAAGCTTTCTTT
>TRBJ2-3|few|TRBD2|TRBV11-2
CASSFLAGARTDTQYF
TGTGCCAGCAGCTTTCTAGCGGGGGCGCGCACAGATACGCAGTATTTT
>TRBJ2-5|-|-|TRBV21-1
CASSKARGAVNQETQYF
TGTGCCAGCAGCAAAGCACGAGGGGCGGTCAACCAAGAGACCCAGTACTTC
>TRBJ1-1|-|-|TRBV6-5
CASSRRRDTEAFF
TGTGCCAGCAGCCGACGTAGGGACACTGAAGCTTTCTTT
>TRBJ2-5|-|TRBD2|TRBV7-2
CASSFTSGGKETQYF
TGTGCCAGCAGCTTCACGTCGGGGGGTAAAGAGACCCAGTACTTC
>TRBJ2-7|few|-|TRBV7-9
CASSLRDLYEQYF
TGTGCCAGCAGCTTAAGAGATTTGTACGAGCAGTACTTC
>TRBJ1-3|few|-|TRBV7-2
CASSVYYGNTIYF
TGTGCCAGCAGCGTTTACTATGGAAACACCATATATTTT
>TRBJ2-2|many|TRBD2|TRBV5-1
CASSLALAATGELFF
TGCGCCAGCAGCTTGGCCCTAGCGGCCACCGGGGAGCTGTTTTTT
>TRBJ2-3|-|-|TRBV7-2
CASSSLVGGYTQYF
TGTGCCAGCAGCTCCCTAGTAGGGGGATATACGCAGTATTTT
>TRBJ1-1|few|-|TRBV7-3
CASSFTGSDTEAFF
TGTGCCAGCAGCTTCACAGGGAGTGACACTGAAGCTTTCTTT
>TRBJ1-2|few|-|TRBV30
CAGGGGNYGYTF
TGTGCCGGGGGGGGTGGTAACTATGGCTACACCTTC
>TRBJ2-1|-|-|TRBV10-1
CASSEFLADEQFF
TGCGCCAGCAGTGAGTTCTTGGCTGATGAGCAGTTCTTC
>TRBJ2-5|few|-|TRBV7-2
CASTLAAVRAQETQYF
TGTGCCAGCACCTTGGCAGCGGTTCGGGCCCAAGAGACCCAGTACTTC
>TRBJ2-1|few|-|TRBV7-9
CASRQFSNEQFF
TGTGCCAGCAGACAGTTCTCGAATGAGCAGTTCTTC
>TRBJ1-6|few|-|TRBV20-1
CSASRGDFNSPLHF
TGCAGTGCTAGTCGTGGCGATTTTAATTCACCCCTCCACTTT
>TRBJ2-2|few|-|TRBV6-2/TRBV6-3
CASSGPLTGELFF
TGTGCCAGCAGCGGACCTCTTACCGGGGAGCTGTTTTTT
>TRBJ1-5|-|-|TRBV7-9
CASSRLDSNQPQHF
TGTGCCAGCAGCCGACTCGATAGCAATCAGCCCCAGCATTTT
>TRBJ2-7|-|TRBD1|TRBV4-1
CASSLRTGAFEQYF
TGCGCCAGCAGCCTTCGGACAGGGGCTTTCGAGCAGTACTTC
>TRBJ2-5|few|-|TRBV6-5
CASSPTVPGYQETQYF
TGTGCCAGCAGTCCCACAGTTCCGGGGTACCAAGAGACCCAGTACTTC
>TRBJ1-1|few|-|TRBV10-3
CAISESSGGHTEAFF
TGTGCCATCAGTGAGTCTTCTGGGGGCCACACTGAAGCTTTCTTT
>TRBJ2-7|few|-|TRBV7-2
CASRGGREQYF
TGTGCCAGCAGGGGGGGTCGGGAGCAGTACTTC
>TRBJ1-2|few|TRBD1|TRBV6-5
CASSRDREPYGYTF
TGTGCCAGCAGCCGTGACAGGGAACCCTATGGCTACACCTTC
>TRBJ1-5|-|-|TRBV6-1
CASKSNRVSNQPQHF
TGTGCCAGCAAGAGTAACAGGGTAAGCAATCAGCCCCAGCATTTT
>TRBJ2-5|few|TRBD2|TRBV3-1
CASSQETSGDQETQYF
TGTGCCAGCAGCCAAGAAACTAGCGGGGACCAAGAGACCCAGTACTTC
>TRBJ1-6|many|-|TRBV9
CASSVAATRYNSPLHF
TGTGCCAGCAGCGTAGCGGCCACCCGATATAATTCACCCCTCCACTTT
>TRBJ2-7|-|-|TRBV6-6
CASASGAYEQYF
TGTGCGTCGGCGAGTGGGGCATACGAGCAGTACTTC
>TRBJ1-3|many|-|TRBV6-5
CASSYAGSSGNTIYF
TGTGCCAGCAGTTACGCGGGGAGCTCTGGAAACACCATATATTTT
>TRBJ1-2|many|-|TRBV7-2
CASSLPGTGLRGYTF
TGTGCCAGCAGCCTACCCGGTACAGGGTTACGTGGCTACACCTTC
>TRBJ2-3|many|-|TRBV20-1
CSGPSTDTQYF
TGCAGTGGGCCTAGCACAGATACGCAGTATTTT
>TRBJ2-5|few|-|TRBV7-2
CASSRDDGTQYF
TGTGCCAGCAGTCGCGACGATGGGACCCAGTACTTC